The text below deals with one TCR beta chain. It lacks a known antigen. Within one base of it there is no much larger clone, and no base qualities were kept. The germline V gene provides CDR1 KGHSH and CDR2 LQKENI. Counted from cysteine to phenylalanine, this CDR3 has 15 amino acids. The DNA shown is the 45-base CDR3, in frame from base 1. Compared with germline, V lacks 6 bases and J lacks 8 bases; bases without a gene match: 6. The CDR3 regions of human TCRbeta chains were subjected to immunosequencing. In the paper's pipeline: Repertoire TCRs were matched against a reference library of SARS-CoV-2-specific TCRs generated with the MIRA antigen-specificity platform. Breadth was defined as the fraction of unique TCRs that were SARS-CoV-2-associated. Depth was defined as the fraction of total T cells that were SARS-CoV-2-associated. Each spike-specific TCR was assigned to its reactive spike region and to a CD4 or CD8 class using the MIRA data. Log10-transformed breadth and depth values were compared by one-way ANOVA with Sidak's multiple comparisons tests. TCRdb limited this immuneACCESS table to in-frame rearrangements with V and J called. A share of clones is missing; checked studies link under half to unresolved V genes, and the rest is unexplained. For V, J and clone size, that table is used; D and trimming come from the DNA. The sample contains under 95,000 clones, roughly 90% of them found a single time. The top ten clonotypes cover roughly 2.3% of the sample.

This record comes from a study of T cell responses to AZD1222 COVID-19 vaccine (dated by TCRdb to about 2021). Broadly, across the study: AZD1222 recipients with second doses at about 4 weeks or about 12 weeks were pooled, because spike-specific TCR depth and breadth did not differ between schedules. TCR sequencing covered fewer than 250 trial participants: roughly 200 given two doses of AZD1222 and approximately 25 given two doses of MenACWY control vaccine. Trial participants were enrolled into age subgroups of 18-55, 56-69 and 70-plus years, which contained roughly 150, 30 and 60 TCR-sequenced participants, respectively. On the study overall, not on this receptor specifically: The 56-69-year group was small, and its depth increase did not reach significance, likely because of low power. Conclusions about previously exposed vaccinees are limited, since just five or six AZD1222 recipients were seropositive for SARS-CoV-2 at baseline. After two AZD1222 doses, spike-specific TCR breadth and depth were significantly higher than at day 0 and than in MenACWY recipients. Most participants were white British and females outnumbered males, and the authors suggested that clonal diversity may have been underestimated. The whole spike protein was spanned by vaccine-associated CD4 TCRs, and dominant responses were seen in regions 160-218 and 743-854. Reportedly, close to half of the unique spike-specific TCRs recognized epitopes lying outside the regions that are mutated in the B.1.351 and B.1.1.7 variants. Because no samples from the day 14 peak response were available, repertoires could be characterized only after the peak T cell response.

The time point label for this specimen denotes: baseline before first vaccination. The vaccinee samples were drawn from two UK trials, COV001 and COV002, one of which was a single-blind randomized controlled phase 2/3 trial testing AZD1222 (ChAdOx1 nCoV-19) in healthy adults. Trial participant PBMC samples were collected at day 0 and day 28 after the second dose for TCRbeta chain sequencing. The receptor was isolated from an adult in good health. This specimen was peripheral blood, taken on day 0 of AZD1222 vaccination. In this chain, TRBV18 is recombined with TRBJ2-1, with 14 junctional bases fitting TRBD2. The CDR3 amino acid sequence is: CASSLGTSGSDEQFF. In nucleotides, the sequence is TGTGCCAGCTCGCTCGGGACTAGCGGGAGTGATGAGCAGTTCTTC. With the portions outside the CDR3 filled from the reference TRBV18 and TRBJ2-1 genes, the complete variable region becomes NAGVMQNPRHLVRRRGQEARLRCSPMKGHSHVYWYRQLPEEGLKFMVYLQKENIIDESGMPKERFSAEFPKEGPSILRIQQVVRGDSAAYFCASSLGTSGSDEQFFGPGTRLTVL.